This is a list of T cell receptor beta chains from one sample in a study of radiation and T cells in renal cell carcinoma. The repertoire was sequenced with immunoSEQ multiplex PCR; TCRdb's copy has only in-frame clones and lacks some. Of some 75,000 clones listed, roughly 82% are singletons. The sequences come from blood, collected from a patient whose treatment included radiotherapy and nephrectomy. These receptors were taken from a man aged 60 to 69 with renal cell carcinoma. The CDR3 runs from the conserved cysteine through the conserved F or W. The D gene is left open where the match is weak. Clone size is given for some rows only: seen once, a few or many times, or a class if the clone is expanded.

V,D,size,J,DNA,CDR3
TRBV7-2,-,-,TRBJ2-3,TGTGCCAGCAGCTTAATAGGAGGGGCTAGCACAGATACGCAGTATTTT,CASSLIGGASTDTQYF
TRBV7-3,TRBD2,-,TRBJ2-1,TGTGCCAGCAGCCAAAATAGCGGGAGATACAATGAGCAGTTCTTC,CASSQNSGRYNEQFF
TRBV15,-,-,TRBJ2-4,TGTGCCACCAGCAGAGAACCGCTAGGGGTAACCAAAAACATTCAGTACTTC,CATSREPLGVTKNIQYF
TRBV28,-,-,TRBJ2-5,TGTGCCAGCAGTTTTGAGGGCAACCAAGAGACCCAGTACTTC,CASSFEGNQETQYF
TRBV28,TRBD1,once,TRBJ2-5,TGTGCCAGCAGCCAGCCCCGGGACAGGCAAGAGACCCAGTACTTC,CASSQPRDRQETQYF
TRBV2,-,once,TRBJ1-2,TGTGCCAGCAGTGAACTAGGGAACTATGGCTACACCTTC,CASSELGNYGYTF
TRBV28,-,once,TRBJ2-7,TGTGCCAGCGGTCCAACGAGCTCCTACGAGCAGTACTTC,CASGPTSSYEQYF
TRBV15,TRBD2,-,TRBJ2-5,TGTGCCACCAGCAGAGGGGGACTAGCGGGAGTCTTAGAGACCCAGTACTTC,CATSRGGLAGVLETQYF
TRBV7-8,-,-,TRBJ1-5,TGTGCCAGCAGCTTAGTAAGCCAGGACGGTCAGCCCCAGCATTTT,CASSLVSQDGQPQHF
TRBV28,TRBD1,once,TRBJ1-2,TGTGCCAGCAGTCCAACCGGGACAGGGGAAGCTAGAGGCTATGGCTACACCTTC,CASSPTGTGEARGYGYTF
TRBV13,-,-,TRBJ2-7,TGTGCCAGCAGCACCTGGGCTACCGGGACCCCGCATAACGAGCAGTACTTC,CASSTWATGTPHNEQYF
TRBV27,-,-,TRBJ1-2,TGTGCCAGCAGTTGGGAAACAGGGAACTATGGCTACACCTTC,CASSWETGNYGYTF
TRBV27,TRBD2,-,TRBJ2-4,TGTGCCAGAAACAATGGGACTAGCGGGAGTAAAAGGGGCGTACGGGCCAAAAACATTCAGTACTTC,CARNNGTSGSKRGVRAKNIQYF
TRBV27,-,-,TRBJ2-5,TGTGCCAGCAGTTTATGGCCTGAGCGAGAGACCCAGTACTTC,CASSLWPERETQYF
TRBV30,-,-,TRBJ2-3,TGTGCCTGGAGTGTGACTCTCAGGGGAGATACGCAGTATTTT,CAWSVTLRGDTQYF
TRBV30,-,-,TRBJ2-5,TGTGCCTGGACAGAACAAGAGACCCAGTACTTC,CAWTEQETQYF
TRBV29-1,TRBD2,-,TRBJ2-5,TGCAGCGTTGAAGTAACCGGGACTAGGAGGGGAGAGACCCAGTACTTC,CSVEVTGTRRGETQYF
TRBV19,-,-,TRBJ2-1,TGTGCCAGTAGTATGGGTTACAATGAGCAGTTCTTC,CASSMGYNEQFF
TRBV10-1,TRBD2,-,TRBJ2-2,TGCGCCAGCAGTGAGCTTACTAGCGGATACACCGGGGAGCTGTTTTTT,CASSELTSGYTGELFF
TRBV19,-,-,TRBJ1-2,TGTGCCAGTAGCATCCCGGGATTAAACTATGGCTACACCTTC,CASSIPGLNYGYTF
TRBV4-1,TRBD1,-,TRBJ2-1,TGCGCCAGCAGCCAAGCTCATTGGGGACAGGGGCCCGAGGGACATGAGCAGTTCTTC,CASSQAHWGQGPEGHEQFF
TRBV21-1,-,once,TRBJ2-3,TGTGCCAGATCAAAGCCAGCGGGAGAGGTCACAGATACGCAGTATTTT,CARSKPAGEVTDTQYF
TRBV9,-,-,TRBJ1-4,TGTGCCAGCAGTGGAGGGGCCGCAACTAATGAAAAACTGTTTTTT,CASSGGAATNEKLFF
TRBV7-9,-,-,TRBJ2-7,TGTGCCAGCAGCTTCGGGGACTCCTACGAGCAGTACTTC,CASSFGDSYEQYF
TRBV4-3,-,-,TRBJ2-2,TGCGCCAGCAGCCAAGCTATACGGGAGCTAGGCACCGGGGAGCTGTTTTTT,CASSQAIRELGTGELFF
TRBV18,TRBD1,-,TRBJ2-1,TGTGCCAGCTCACCCGACAGGGTGGGTGAGCAGTTCTTC,CASSPDRVGEQFF